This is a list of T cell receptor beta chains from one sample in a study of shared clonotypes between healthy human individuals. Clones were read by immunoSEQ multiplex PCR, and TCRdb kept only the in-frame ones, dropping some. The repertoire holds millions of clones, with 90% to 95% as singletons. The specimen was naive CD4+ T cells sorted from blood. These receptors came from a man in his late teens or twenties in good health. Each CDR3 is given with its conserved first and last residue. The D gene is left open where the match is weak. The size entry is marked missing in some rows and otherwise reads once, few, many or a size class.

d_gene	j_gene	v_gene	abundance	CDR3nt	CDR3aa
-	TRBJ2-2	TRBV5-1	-	TGCGCCAGCAGCCTACGGACGGGGAGCACCGGGGAGCTGTTTTTT	CASSLRTGSTGELFF
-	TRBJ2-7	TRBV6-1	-	TGTGCCAGCAGTGGCCGGGACCCCCTCTACGAGCAGTACTTC	CASSGRDPLYEQYF
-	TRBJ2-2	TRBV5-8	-	TGTGCCAGCAGCTTGGCGGGGGACACCGGGGAGCTGTTTTTT	CASSLAGDTGELFF
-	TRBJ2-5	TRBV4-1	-	TGCGCCAGCAGCCCCTTAAGGGGTCAGCAAGAGACCCAGTACTTC	CASSPLRGQQETQYF
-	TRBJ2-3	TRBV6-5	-	TGTGCCAGCAGTTACGGAGGGGGTGGTACGCAGTATTTT	CASSYGGGGTQYF
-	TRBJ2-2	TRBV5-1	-	TGCGCCAGCAGCTTGCAGGGGTCGGACACCGGGGAGCTGTTTTTT	CASSLQGSDTGELFF
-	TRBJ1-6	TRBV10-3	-	TGTGCCATCAGTGAGTCTGGGTCTGGACTGCTTAATTCACCCCTCCACTTT	CAISESGSGLLNSPLHF
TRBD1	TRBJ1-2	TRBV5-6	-	TGTGCCAGCAGCTCAGGACAGGGGACTAACTATGGCTACACCTTC	CASSSGQGTNYGYTF
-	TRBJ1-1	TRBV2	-	TGTGCCAGTACAGGTTTCCAGAACACTGAAGCTTTCTTT	CASTGFQNTEAFF
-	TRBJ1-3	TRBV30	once	TGTGCCTGGGCAGCCTCTGGAAACACCATATATTTT	CAWAASGNTIYF
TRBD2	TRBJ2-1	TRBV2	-	TGTGCCAGCAGCAAAGGGACTAGCGGGGTGGATGAGCAGTTCTTC	CASSKGTSGVDEQFF
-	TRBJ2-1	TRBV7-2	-	TGTGCCAGCAGCTCGCGGGACAAGAACTACAATGAGCAGTTCTTC	CASSSRDKNYNEQFF
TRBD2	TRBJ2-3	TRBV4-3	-	TGCGCCAGCAGCCGGACTAGCGGGGGCACAGATACGCAGTATTTT	CASSRTSGGTDTQYF
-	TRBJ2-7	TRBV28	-	TGTGCCAGCAGTCGCCACTCGGCAAGCTCCTACGAGCAGTACTTC	CASSRHSASSYEQYF
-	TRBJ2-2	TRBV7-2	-	TGTGCCAGCAGCTTAGCGGTGACTACCGGGACCGGGGAGCTGTTTTTT	CASSLAVTTGTGELFF
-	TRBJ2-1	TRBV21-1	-	TGTGCCAGCAGCAGAGGAACCAGGGCTAGGGCCTACAATGAGCAGTTCTTC	CASSRGTRARAYNEQFF
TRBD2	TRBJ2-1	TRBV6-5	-	TGTGCCAGCAGTTACTCCATAGCGGGAGTTGGAAATGAGCAGTTCTTC	CASSYSIAGVGNEQFF
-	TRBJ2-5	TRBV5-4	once	TGTGCCAGCAGCGCGGTTGCGGGGCAAGAGACCCAGTACTTC	CASSAVAGQETQYF
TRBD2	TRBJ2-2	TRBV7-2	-	TGTGCCAGCAGCCTAGGACTAGCGGGGATCACCGGGGAGCTGTTTTTT	CASSLGLAGITGELFF
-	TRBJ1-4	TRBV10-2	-	TGCGCCAGCAGTGAAAGGGGAGGGGAAAAACTGTTTTTT	CASSERGGEKLFF
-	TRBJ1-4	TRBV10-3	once	TGTGCCACCGGGACGGGTAATGAAAAACTGTTTTTT	CATGTGNEKLFF
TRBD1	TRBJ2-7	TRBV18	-	TGTGCCAGCTCACCCGGGACAGGACCTACGCAGCAGTACTTC	CASSPGTGPTQQYF
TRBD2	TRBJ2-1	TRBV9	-	TGTGCCAGCAGCCCCCGACTAGCGGTATACAATGAGCAGTTCTTC	CASSPRLAVYNEQFF
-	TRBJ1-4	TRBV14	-	TGTGCCAGCAGCCACCGGATAACAGAAACTAATGAAAAACTGTTTTTT	CASSHRITETNEKLFF
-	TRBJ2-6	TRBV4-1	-	TGCGCCAGCAGCCAAGAGGACAGCCGGTCGATCTCTGGGGCCAACGTCCTGACTTTC	CASSQEDSRSISGANVLTF
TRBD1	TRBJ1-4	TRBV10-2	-	TGCGCCAGCACCGGGACAGGGAATGAAAAACTGTTTTTT	CASTGTGNEKLFF
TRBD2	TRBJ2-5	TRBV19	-	TGTGCCAGTCAAGGACTAGCGGGGGGGCAAGAGACCCAGTACTTC	CASQGLAGGQETQYF
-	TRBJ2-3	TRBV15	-	TGTGCCACCAGCAAAGCCGGACCCACCTCAAGCACAGATACGCAGTATTTT	CATSKAGPTSSTDTQYF
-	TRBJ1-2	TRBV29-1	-	TGCAGCGGCTACAGGGAAGGTGGCTACACCTTC	CSGYREGGYTF
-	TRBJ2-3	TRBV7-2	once	TGTGCCAGCAGCTCCCCCCTCGTTGGGTGGGGAGGAGCCGATACGCAGTATTTT	CASSSPLVGWGGADTQYF
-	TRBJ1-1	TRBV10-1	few	TGCGCCAGCAGTCATGGCACTGAAGCTTTCTTT	CASSHGTEAFF
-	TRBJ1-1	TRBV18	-	TGTGCCAGCTCACCATCCGAAACTGGAGTGAACACTGAAGCTTTCTTT	CASSPSETGVNTEAFF
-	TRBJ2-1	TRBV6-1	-	TGTGCCAGCACACTAGCCGGCGGGCATGAGCAGTTCTTC	CASTLAGGHEQFF
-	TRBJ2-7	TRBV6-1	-	TGTGCCGTGGAGCATTACGAGCAGTACTTC	CAVEHYEQYF
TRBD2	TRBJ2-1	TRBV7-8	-	TGTGCCAGCAGTCAATGGAGTATCCCTACTAGCGTTATCTCCTACAATGAGCAGTTCTTC	CASSQWSIPTSVISYNEQFF
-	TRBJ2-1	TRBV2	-	TGTGCCAGCAGTGAGGACTCGAGCTCCTACAATGAGCAGTTCTTC	CASSEDSSSYNEQFF
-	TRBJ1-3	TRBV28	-	TGTGCCAGCACTCCGGGAGGGCCTGGAAACACCATATATTTT	CASTPGGPGNTIYF
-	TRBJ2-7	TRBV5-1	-	TGCGCCAGCAGCTTTAACTCTGAGCAGTACTTC	CASSFNSEQYF
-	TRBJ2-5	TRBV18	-	TGTGCCAGCTCATCGTCGGGAGCTCAAGAGACCCAGTACTTC	CASSSSGAQETQYF
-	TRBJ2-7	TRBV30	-	TGTGCCTGGGGTACCCGGGACTCATCCTACGAGCAGTACTTC	CAWGTRDSSYEQYF
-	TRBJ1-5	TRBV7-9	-	TGTGCCAGCAGCTTTGGCAGCAATCAGCCCCAGCATTTT	CASSFGSNQPQHF
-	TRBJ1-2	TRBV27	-	TGTGCCAGCAGTTTATCGGATCCCCAGGGCTACACCTTC	CASSLSDPQGYTF
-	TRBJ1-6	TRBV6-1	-	TGTGCCAGCAGGGTCGTGGATCTGGATAATTCACCCCTCCACTTT	CASRVVDLDNSPLHF
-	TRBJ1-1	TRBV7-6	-	TGTGCCAGCAGCTTAGGTGCAGAGAACACTGAAGCTTTCTTT	CASSLGAENTEAFF
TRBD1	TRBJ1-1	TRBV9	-	TGTGCCAGCAGCGTGAAAGGACAGGCCACCTCGGGGACTGAAGCTTTCTTT	CASSVKGQATSGTEAFF
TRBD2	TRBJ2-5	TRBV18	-	TGTGCCAGCCGCCGGGTAGCGGGGCAAGAGACCCAGTACTTC	CASRRVAGQETQYF